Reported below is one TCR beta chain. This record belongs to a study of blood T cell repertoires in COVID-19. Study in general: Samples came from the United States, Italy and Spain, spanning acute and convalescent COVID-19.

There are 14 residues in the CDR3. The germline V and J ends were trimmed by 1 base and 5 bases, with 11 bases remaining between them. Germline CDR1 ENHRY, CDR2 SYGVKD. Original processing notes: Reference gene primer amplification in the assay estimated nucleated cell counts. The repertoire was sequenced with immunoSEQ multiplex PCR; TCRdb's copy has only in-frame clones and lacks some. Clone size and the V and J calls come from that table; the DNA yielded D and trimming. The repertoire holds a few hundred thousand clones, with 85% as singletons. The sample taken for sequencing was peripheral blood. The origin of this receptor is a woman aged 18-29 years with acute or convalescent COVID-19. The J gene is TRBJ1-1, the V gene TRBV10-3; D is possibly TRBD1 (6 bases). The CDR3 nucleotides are TGTGCCATCAGTGAGTTGGCGCAGGGGACTGAAGCTTTCTTT. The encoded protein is CAISELAQGTEAFF.